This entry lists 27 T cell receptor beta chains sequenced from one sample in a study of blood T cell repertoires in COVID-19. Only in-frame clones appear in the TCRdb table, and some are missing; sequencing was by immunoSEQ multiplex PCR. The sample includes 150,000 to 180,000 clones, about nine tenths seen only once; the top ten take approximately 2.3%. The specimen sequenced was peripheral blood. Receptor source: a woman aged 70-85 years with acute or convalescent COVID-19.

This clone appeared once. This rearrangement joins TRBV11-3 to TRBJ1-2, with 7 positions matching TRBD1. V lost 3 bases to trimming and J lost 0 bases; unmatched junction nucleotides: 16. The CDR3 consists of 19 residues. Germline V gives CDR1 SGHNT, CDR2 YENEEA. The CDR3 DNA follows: TGTGCCAGCAGCTTCGCCGATAAGGACAGGCTGCCCCCTAACTATGGCTACACCTTC. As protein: CASSFADKDRLPPNYGYTF. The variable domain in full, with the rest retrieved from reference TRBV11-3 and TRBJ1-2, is EAGVVQSPRYKIIEKKQPVAFWCNPISGHNTLYWYLQNLGQGPELLIRYENEEAVDDSQLPKDRFSAERLKGVDSTLKIQPAELGDSAVYLCASSFADKDRLPPNYGYTFGSGTRLTVV.

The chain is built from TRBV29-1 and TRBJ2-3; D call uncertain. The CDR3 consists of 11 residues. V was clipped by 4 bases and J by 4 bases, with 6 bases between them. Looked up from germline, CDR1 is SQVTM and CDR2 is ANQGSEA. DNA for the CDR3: TGCAGCGTTGTTTCGGCAGATACGCAGTATTTT. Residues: CSVVSADTQYF.

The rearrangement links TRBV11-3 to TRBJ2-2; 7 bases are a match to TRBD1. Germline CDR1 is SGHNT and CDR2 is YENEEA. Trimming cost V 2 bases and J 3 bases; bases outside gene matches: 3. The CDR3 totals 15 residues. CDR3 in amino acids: CASSLRGGDTGELFF. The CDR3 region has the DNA TGTGCCAGCAGCTTACGAGGGGGCGACACCGGGGAGCTGTTTTTT.

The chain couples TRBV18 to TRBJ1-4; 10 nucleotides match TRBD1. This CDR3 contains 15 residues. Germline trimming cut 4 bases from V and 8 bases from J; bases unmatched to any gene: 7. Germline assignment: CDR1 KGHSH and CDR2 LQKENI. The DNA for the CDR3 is TGTGCCAGCTCACGATCGACAGGGGGCGAAGAAAAACTGTTTTTT. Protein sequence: CASSRSTGGEEKLFF.

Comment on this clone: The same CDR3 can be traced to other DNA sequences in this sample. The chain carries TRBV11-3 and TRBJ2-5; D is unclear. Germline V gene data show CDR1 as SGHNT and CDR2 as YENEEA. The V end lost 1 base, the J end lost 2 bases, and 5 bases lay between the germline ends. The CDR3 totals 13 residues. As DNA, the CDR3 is TGTGCCAGCAGCTTAGGGCCACAAGAGACCCAGTACTTC. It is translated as CASSLGPQETQYF.

The CDR3 DNA reads as TGTGCCAGCTCACCAGACAGGACCAACAATCAGCCCCAGCATTTT. Translating gives CASSPDRTNNQPQHF. The J gene is TRBJ1-5, the V gene TRBV18, with TRBD1 as a possible D gene (6 bases). Trimming shortened V by 2 bases and J by 3 bases, and 11 bases separated the two germline ends. This CDR3 comprises 15 residues. CDR1 is KGHSH and CDR2 is LQKENI in the germline V gene.

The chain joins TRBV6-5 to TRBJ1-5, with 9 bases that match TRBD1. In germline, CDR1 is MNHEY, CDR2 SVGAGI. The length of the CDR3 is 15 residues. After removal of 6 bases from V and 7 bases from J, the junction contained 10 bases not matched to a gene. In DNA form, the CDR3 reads TGTGCCAGCAGCGTATCGGGACAGGGTTTACAGCCCCAGCATTTT. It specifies CASSVSGQGLQPQHF.

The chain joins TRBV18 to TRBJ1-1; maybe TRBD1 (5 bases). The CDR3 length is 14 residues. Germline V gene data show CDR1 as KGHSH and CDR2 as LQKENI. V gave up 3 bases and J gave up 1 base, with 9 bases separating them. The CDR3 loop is CASSPIRENTEAFF. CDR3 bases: TGTGCCAGCTCACCGATCAGGGAGAACACTGAAGCTTTCTTT.

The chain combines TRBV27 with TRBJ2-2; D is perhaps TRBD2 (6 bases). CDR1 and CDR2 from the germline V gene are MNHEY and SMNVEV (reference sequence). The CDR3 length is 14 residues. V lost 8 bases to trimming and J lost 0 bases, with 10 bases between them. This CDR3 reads CASLRRANTGELFF. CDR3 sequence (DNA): TGTGCCAGCCTGCGGAGGGCGAACACCGGGGAGCTGTTTTTT.

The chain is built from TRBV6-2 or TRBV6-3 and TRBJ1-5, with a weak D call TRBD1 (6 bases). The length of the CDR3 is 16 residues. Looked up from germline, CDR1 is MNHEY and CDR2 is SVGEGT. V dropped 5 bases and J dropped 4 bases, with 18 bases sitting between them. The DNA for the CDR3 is TGTGCCAGCAGTACCATGGGACAAGCAGGTAATCAGCCCCAGCATTTT. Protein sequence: CASSTMGQAGNQPQHF.

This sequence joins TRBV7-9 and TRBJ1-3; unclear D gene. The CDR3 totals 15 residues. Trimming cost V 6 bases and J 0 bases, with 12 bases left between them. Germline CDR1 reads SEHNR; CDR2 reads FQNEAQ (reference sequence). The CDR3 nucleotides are TGTGCCAGCAGTAATAGGCGGGGCTCTGGAAACACCATATATTTT. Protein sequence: CASSNRRGSGNTIYF.

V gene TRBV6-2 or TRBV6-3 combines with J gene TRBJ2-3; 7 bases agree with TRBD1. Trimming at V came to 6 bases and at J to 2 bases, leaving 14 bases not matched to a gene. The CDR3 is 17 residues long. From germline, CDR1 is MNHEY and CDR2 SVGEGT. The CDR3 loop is CASSSGWGQISTDTQYF. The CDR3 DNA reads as TGTGCCAGCAGCTCTGGATGGGGACAGATTTCCACAGATACGCAGTATTTT.

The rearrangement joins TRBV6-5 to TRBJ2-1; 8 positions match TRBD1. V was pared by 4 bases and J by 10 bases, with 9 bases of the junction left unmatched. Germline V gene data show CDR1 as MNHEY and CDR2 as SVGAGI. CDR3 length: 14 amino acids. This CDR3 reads CASSSTGTGNEQFF. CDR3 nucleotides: TGTGCCAGCAGTTCAACCGGGACAGGAAACGAGCAGTTCTTC.

The CDR3 loop is CASSKGTGVGEKLFF. CDR3 DNA sequence: TGTGCCAGCAGCAAAGGGACAGGGGTCGGTGAAAAACTGTTTTTT. The chain has TRBV5-8 and TRBJ1-4; 10 nucleotides agree with TRBD1. This CDR3 has 15 residues. V trimming: 4 bases; J trimming: 7 bases; junction bases outside the gene matches: 7. The germline gives CDR1 SGHTS, CDR2 YDEGEE.

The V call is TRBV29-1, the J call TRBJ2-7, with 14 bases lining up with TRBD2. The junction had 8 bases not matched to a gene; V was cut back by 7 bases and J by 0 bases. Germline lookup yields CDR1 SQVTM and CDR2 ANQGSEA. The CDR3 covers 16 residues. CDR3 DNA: TGCAGCGCTGGGACTAGCGGGGGCCCCAGCTCCTACGAGCAGTACTTC. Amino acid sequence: CSAGTSGGPSSYEQYF.

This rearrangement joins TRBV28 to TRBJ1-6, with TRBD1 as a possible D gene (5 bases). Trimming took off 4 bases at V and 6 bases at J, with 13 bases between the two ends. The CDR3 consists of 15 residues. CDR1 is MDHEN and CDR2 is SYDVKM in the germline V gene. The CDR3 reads CASSSHTGFNSPLHF. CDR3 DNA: TGTGCCAGCAGTTCGCACACAGGATTTAATTCACCCCTCCACTTT.

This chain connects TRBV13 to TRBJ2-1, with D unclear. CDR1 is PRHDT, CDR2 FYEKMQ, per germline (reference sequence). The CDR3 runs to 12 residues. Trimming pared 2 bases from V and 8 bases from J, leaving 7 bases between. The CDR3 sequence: CASSLQVHEQFF. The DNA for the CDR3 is TGTGCCAGCAGCTTACAGGTACATGAGCAGTTCTTC.

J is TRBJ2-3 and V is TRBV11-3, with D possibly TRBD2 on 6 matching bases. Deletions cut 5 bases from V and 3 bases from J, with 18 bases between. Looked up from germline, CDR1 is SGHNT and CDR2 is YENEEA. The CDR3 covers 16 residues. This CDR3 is CASSPGRGRETDTQYF. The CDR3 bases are TGTGCCAGCAGCCCTGGGCGGGGCAGGGAAACAGATACGCAGTATTTT.

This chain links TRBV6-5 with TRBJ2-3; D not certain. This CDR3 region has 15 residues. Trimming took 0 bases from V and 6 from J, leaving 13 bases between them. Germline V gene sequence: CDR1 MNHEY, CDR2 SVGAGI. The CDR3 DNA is TGTGCCAGCAGTTACTCCGCGGCGGCCTGGGATACGCAGTATTTT. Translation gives CASSYSAAAWDTQYF.

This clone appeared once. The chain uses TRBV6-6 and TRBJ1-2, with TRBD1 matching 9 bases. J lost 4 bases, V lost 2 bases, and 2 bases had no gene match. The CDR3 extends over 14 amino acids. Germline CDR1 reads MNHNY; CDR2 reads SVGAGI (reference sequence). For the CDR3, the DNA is TGTGCCAGCAGTTACGGGACAGGGAGCTATGGCTACACCTTC. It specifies CASSYGTGSYGYTF.

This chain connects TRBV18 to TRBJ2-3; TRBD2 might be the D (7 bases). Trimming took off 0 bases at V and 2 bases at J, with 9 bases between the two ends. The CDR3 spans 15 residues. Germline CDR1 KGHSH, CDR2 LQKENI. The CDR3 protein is CASSPPGGLTDTQYF. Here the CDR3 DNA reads TGTGCCAGCTCACCACCGGGGGGGCTCACAGATACGCAGTATTTT.

CDR3: CATSRDQRQGASNSPLHF. Written as DNA, the CDR3 is TGTGCCACCAGCAGAGATCAACGACAGGGGGCGAGTAATTCACCCCTCCACTTT. The rearrangement joins TRBV15 to TRBJ1-6; 10 bases map to TRBD1. Germline CDR1 is LNHNV and CDR2 is YYDKDF (reference sequence). V shed 0 bases and J 6 bases; nucleotides not matched to a gene: 8. CDR3 size: 18 residues.

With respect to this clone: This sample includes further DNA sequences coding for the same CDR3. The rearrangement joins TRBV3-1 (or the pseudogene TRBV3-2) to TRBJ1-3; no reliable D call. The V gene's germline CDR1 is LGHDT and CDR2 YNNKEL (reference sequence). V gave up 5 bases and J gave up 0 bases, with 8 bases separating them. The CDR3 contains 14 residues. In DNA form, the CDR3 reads TGTGCCAGCAGCTTACAAATCTCTGGAAACACCATATATTTT. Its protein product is CASSLQISGNTIYF.

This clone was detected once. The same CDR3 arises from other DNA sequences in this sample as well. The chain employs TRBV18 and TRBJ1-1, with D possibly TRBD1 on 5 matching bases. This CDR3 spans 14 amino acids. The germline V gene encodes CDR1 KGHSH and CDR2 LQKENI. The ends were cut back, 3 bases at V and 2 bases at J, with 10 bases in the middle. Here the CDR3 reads CASSPQGFNTEAFF. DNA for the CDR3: TGTGCCAGCTCACCCCAGGGTTTTAACACTGAAGCTTTCTTT.

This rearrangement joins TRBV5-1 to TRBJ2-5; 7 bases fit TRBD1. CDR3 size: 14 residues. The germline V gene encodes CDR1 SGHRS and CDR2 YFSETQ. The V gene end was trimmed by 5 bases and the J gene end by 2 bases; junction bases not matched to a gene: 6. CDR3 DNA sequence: TGCGCCAGCAGACCTGGGACAGTACAAGAGACCCAGTACTTC. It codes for CASRPGTVQETQYF.

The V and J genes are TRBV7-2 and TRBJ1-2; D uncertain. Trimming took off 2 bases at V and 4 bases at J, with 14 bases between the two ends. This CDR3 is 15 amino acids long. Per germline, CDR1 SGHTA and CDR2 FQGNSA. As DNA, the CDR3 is TGTGCCAGCAGCTTACTCCTCCCGTCGGTCTATGGCTACACCTTC. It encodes CASSLLLPSVYGYTF.

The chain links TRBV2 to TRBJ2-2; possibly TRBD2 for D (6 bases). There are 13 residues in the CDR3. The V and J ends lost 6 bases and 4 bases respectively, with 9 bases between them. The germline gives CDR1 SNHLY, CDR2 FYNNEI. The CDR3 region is CASRGGSTGELFF. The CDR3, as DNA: TGTGCCAGCAGAGGAGGGAGCACCGGGGAGCTGTTTTTT. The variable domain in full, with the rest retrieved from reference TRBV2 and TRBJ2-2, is EPEVTQTPSHQVTQMGQEVILRCVPISNHLYFYWYRQILGQKVEFLVSFYNNEISEKSEIFDDQFSVERPDGSNFTLKIRSTKLEDSAMYFCASRGGSTGELFFGEGSRLTVL.